Detailed here is one TCR beta chain. Its cognate antigen has yet to be identified. One base away there is no much larger clone; base qualities are not given. The junction carries 5 bases between V and J, which are trimmed by 5 bases and 3 bases respectively. CDR1 GTSNPN and CDR2 SVGIG are derived from the germline V gene (reference sequence). CDR3 length: 11 amino acids, cysteine to phenylalanine. Left in the record is the CDR3 DNA by itself, 33 bases read in frame from the first base. The sample originates from a study of shared clonotypes between healthy human individuals (dated by TCRdb to the early 2020s). About the investigation overall: The cohort comprised a couple of women and a few men aged 18 to 49 years. Different laboratories and diverse techniques were used to prepare libraries and sequence TCR repertoires, to increase sequencing depth and limit assay-specific biases. Per donor, three plates each were used for CD4 naive and CD4 memory, two for CD8 naive, and one for CD8 memory. Between about 0.85 and 9.5 billion PBMCs per donor were obtained by leukapheresis. To estimate repertoire size and how much clonotypes are shared between individuals, the study performed deep sequencing of blood TCR repertoires from about five healthy adults.

Healthy HIV-negative adults with no recently reported acute infections or vaccinations were included as donors. Every donor was a Caucasian adult living in Nashville, Tennessee, USA. CD4+ T cells were enriched by magnetic negative selection, after which naive cells were positively selected on CD45RA and the negative fraction was taken as the memory subset. After blood collection by leukapheresis, PBMCs were isolated using Ficoll-Histopaque density gradient centrifugation and then cryopreserved in the vapor phase of liquid nitrogen. Purity and quantity of every magnetically sorted T cell population were checked by analytical flow cytometry. Genomic DNA was isolated from each sorted fraction and quantified by UV absorbance on a Nanodrop 2000c. Using the deep immunoSEQ assay, multiplex PCR amplified TCR CDR3 regions from genomic DNA. Genomic DNA extracted from each cell subset was distributed evenly over all wells of several immunoSEQ 96-well plates, and each plate served as one replicate. For sorted subsets, each replicate PCR was loaded with around 200 ng genomic DNA, equivalent to 25,000 to 35,000 T cell genomes. Purified libraries were quantified with a Qubit 3.0 fluorometer, sized on a Bioanalyzer 2100, and re-quantified with the KAPA Library Quantification kit. A separate single-read 150-cycle Illumina NextSeq 550 flow cell was used to sequence each immunoSEQ 96-well plate. Concerning the study's data processing: Because only junctional sequences without quality scores were contained in the immunoSEQ output, filtering matching that applied to full-length reads could not be performed. To assign V/J genes and CDR3, sequences were annotated using PyIR, a Python wrapper for IgBLAST v1.9, with IMGT germline references. Reads were removed for weak V/J assignments (E-value above 1e-6), missing CDR3, stop codons, out-of-frame junctions, or ambiguous translated residues. A V3J clonotype was defined by an identical inferred V gene, J gene, and CDR3 amino acid sequence. Percentage overlap between repertoires was calculated by dividing the number of shared unique clonotypes by the size of the smaller repertoire. Three approaches were used to assess repertoire richness: RTK rarefaction, the Chao1 estimator, and Recon v2.1 estimates of unobserved clonotypes. Generation probabilities were computed with OLGA for all TCRbeta clonotypes obtained by the gDNA method from several donors. TCRdb re-hosts the immuneACCESS table, in-frame sequences only. Its copies lack some clones; in the studies checked, an unresolved V gene accounts for under half of them, and the cause for the rest is not known. From that table come the V and J calls and clone size; the DNA was used to work out D and trimming. The sample has roughly 500,000 clones on record, roughly 95% of them singletons. Nearly 0.065% of the sample rests with the top ten.

Study-wide findings and limitations: Rarefaction of sorted-subset datasets indicated incomplete sequencing despite the large sequencing depth. Based on pairwise subsampling, the degree of clonotype sharing among donors was expected to be affected by sequencing depth. The genetic and exposure-history diversity represented was limited by the small number of donors. Only blood was sampled, and tissue TCR repertoires likely differ from those in blood. Estimated clonotype richness was generally larger for naive than for memory subsets. Higher generation probabilities were observed for clonotypes shared by all four sorted-subset donors than for non-shared clonotypes. When a handful of donors were compared, the shared fraction of clonotypes was around 5.1% for naive CD4, approximately 3.3% for naive CD8, more than 2% for memory CD4, and around 0.37% for memory CD8.

The chain employs TRBV30 and TRBJ2-1; no D gene is confidently identified. This clonotype was sampled from a woman between 25 and 40 years old in good health. The sample was naive CD4+ T cells sorted from blood. Taken with the paper, the label for cell subset or site translates to: CD45RA+ positively selected. The nucleotides read TGTGCCTGGGAGTACTACAATGAGCAGTTCTTC. Its protein is CAWEYYNEQFF. Reference TRBV30 and TRBJ2-1 proteins supply the regions before and after the CDR3; the full variable domain is: SQTIHQWPATLVQPVGSPLSLECTVEGTSNPNLYWYRQAAGRGLQLLFYSVGIGQISSEVPQNLSASRPQDRQFILSSKKLLLSDSGFYLCAWEYYNEQFFGPGTRLTVL.